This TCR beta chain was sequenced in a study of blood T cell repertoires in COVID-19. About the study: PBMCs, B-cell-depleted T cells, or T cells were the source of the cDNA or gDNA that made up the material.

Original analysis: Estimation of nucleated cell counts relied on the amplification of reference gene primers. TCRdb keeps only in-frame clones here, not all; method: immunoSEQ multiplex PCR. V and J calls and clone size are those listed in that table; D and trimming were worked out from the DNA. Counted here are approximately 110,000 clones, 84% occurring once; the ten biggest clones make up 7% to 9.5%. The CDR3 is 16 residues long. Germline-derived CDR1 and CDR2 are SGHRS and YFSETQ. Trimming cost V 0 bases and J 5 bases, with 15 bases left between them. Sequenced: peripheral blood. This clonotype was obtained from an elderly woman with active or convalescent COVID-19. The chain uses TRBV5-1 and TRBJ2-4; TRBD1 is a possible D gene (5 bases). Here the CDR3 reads CASSLVSSLGENIQYF. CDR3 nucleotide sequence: TGCGCCAGCAGCTTGGTTTCTTCTCTAGGGGAAAACATTCAGTACTTC.